This T cell receptor (beta chain) appears in the sequencing data of a study of T cell repertoires in cytomegalovirus infection. Study overall: CMV epitopes used comprised recently identified HLA-C-restricted ones and well-studied HLA-B-restricted ones. The public TCR beta signatures pointed to both CMV infection and matching HLA type. General study findings and limits: Summed frequency of shared TCR beta families picked out CMV carriers who also had the relevant HLA. What dominated the ex vivo response were HLA-C-restricted CMV-specific TCR beta clonotypes.

This clonotype was observed many times. Antigen unknown. TCRdb reprocessed the reads via MiXCR and lists one record per CDR3 protein. The table records roughly 920,000 distinct CDR3 sequences, less than 35% of them present only once. CDR3 size: 17 residues. Trimming shortened V by 1 base and J by 4 bases, and 19 bases separated the two germline ends. Germline V gene lookup returns CDR1 SGHVS and CDR2 FQNEAQ. Sequenced material: cultured CD8+ T cells from PBMCs, taken from culture after CMV antigen stimulation. The chain combines TRBV7-8 with TRBJ1-2; no firm D call. This receptor was taken from a human donor in good health (CMV status not recorded). Some clones in this sample may be carry-over from other donors' samples. The CDR3 region has the DNA TGTGCCAGCAGCTTAGGGAGGGAGCCGACCCCCTTCTATGGCTACACCTTC. Protein sequence: CASSLGREPTPFYGYTF.